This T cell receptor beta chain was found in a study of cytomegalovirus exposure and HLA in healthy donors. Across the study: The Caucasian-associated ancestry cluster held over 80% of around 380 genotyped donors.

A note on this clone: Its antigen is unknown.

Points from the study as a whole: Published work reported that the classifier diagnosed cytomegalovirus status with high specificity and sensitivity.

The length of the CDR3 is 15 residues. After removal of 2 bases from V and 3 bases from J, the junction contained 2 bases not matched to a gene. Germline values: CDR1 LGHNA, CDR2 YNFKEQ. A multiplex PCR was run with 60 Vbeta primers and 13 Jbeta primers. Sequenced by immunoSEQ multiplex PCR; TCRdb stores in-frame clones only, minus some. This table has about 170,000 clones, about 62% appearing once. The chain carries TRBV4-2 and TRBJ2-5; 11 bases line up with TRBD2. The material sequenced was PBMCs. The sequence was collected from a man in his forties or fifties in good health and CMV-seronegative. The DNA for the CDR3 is TGTGCCAGCAGCCAACAACTAGCGGGGGAAGAGACCCAGTACTTC. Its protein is CASSQQLAGEETQYF.